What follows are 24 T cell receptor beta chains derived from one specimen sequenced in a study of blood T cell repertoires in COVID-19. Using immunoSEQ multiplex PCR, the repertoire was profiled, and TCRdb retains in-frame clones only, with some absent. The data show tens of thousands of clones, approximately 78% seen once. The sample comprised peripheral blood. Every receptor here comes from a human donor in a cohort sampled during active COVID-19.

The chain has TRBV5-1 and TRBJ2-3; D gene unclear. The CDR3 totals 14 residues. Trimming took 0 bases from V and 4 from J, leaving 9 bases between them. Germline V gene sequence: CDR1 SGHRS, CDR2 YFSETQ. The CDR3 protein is CASSLAGYADTQYF. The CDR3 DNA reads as TGCGCCAGCAGCTTGGCGGGTTACGCAGATACGCAGTATTTT. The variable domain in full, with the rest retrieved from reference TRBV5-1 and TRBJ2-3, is KAGVTQTPRYLIKTRGQQVTLSCSPISGHRSVSWYQQTPGQGLQFLFEYFSETQRNKGNFPGRFSGRQFSNSRSEMNVSTLELGDSALYLCASSLAGYADTQYFGPGTRLTVL.

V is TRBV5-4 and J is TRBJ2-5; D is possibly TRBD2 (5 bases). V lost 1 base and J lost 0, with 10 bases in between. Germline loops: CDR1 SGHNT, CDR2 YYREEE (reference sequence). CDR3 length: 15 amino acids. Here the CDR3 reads CASSLLRGNQETQYF. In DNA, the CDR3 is TGTGCCAGCAGCTTGTTAAGAGGGAACCAAGAGACCCAGTACTTC.

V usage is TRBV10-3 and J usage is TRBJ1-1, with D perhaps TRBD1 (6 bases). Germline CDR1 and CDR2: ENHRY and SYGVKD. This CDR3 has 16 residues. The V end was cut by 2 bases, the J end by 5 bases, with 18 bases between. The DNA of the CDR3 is TGTGCCATCAGTGAGCCGGGACAAGGAATAGGTACTGAAGCTTTCTTT. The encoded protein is CAISEPGQGIGTEAFF.

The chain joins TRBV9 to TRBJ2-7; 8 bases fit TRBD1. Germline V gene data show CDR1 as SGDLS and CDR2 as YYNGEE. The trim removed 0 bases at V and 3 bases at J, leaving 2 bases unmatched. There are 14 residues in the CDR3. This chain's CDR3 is CASSVGDRNYEQYF. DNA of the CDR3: TGTGCCAGCAGCGTAGGGGACAGGAACTACGAGCAGTACTTC. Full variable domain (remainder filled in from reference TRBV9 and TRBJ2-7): DSGVTQTPKHLITATGQRVTLRCSPRSGDLSVYWYQQSLDQGLQFLIQYYNGEERAKGNILERFSAQQFPDLHSELNLSSLELGDSALYFCASSVGDRNYEQYFGPGTRLTVT.

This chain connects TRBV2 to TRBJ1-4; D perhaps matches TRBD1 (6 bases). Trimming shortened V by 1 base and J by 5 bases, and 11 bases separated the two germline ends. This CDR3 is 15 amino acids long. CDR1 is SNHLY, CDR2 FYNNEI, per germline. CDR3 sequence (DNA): TGTGCCAGCAGTGAAGGCGGGCAGGGGAATGAAAAACTGTTTTTT. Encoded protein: CASSEGGQGNEKLFF.

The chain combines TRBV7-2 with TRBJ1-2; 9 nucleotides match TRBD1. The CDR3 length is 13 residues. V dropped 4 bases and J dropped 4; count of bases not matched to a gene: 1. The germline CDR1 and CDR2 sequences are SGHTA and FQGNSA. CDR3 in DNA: TGTGCCAGCAGCTGGACAGGGGCCTATGGCTACACCTTC. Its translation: CASSWTGAYGYTF.

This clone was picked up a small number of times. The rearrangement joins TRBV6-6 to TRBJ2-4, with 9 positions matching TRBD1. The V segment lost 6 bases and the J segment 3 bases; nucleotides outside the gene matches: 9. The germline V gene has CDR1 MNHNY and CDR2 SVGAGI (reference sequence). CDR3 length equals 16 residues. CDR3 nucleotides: TGTGCCAGCAGGATGACAGGGGGAGAAATCAAAAACATTCAGTACTTC. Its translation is CASRMTGGEIKNIQYF.

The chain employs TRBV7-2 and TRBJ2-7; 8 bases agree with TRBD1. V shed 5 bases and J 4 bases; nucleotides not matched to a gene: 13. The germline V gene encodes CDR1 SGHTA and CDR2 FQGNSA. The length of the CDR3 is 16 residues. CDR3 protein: CASSQTQGARRYEQYF. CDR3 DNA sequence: TGTGCCAGCAGCCAGACGCAGGGGGCGCGAAGGTACGAGCAGTACTTC.

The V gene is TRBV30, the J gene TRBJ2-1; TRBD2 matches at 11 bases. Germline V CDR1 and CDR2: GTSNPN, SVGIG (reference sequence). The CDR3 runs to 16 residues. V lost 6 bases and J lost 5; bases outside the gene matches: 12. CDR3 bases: TGTGCCTGTGGGGTAGCGGGGGGGTCCCTGGACAATGAGCAGTTCTTC. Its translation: CACGVAGGSLDNEQFF.

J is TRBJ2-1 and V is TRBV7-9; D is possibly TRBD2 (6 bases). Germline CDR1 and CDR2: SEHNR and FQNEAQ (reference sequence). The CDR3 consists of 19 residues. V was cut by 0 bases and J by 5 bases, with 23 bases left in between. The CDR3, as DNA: TGTGCCAGCAGCTTAGCGACGGGACTCGCGTCCATGGTCCACAATGAGCAGTTCTTC. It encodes CASSLATGLASMVHNEQFF.

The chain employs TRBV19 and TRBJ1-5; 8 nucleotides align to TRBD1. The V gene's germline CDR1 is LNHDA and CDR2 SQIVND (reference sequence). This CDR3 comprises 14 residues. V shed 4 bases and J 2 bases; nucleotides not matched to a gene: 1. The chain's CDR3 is CASSTTGGNQPQHF. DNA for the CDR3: TGTGCCAGTAGTACGACAGGGGGCAATCAGCCCCAGCATTTT. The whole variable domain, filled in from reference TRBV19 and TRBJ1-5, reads DGGITQSPKYLFRKEGQNVTLSCEQNLNHDAMYWYRQDPGQGLRLIYYSQIVNDFQKGDIAEGYSVSREKKESFPLTVTSAQKNPTAFYLCASSTTGGNQPQHFGDGTRLSIL.

DNA of the CDR3: TGCGCCAGCAGTGAAGGACTAGCGGGGGTCATCGGGGAGCTGTTTTTT. Its translation is CASSEGLAGVIGELFF. The rearrangement links TRBV10-1 to TRBJ2-2; 13 bases map to TRBD2. Germline V CDR1 and CDR2: WNHNN, SYGVQD (reference sequence). V lost 3 bases to trimming and J lost 7 bases; unmatched junction nucleotides: 5. The CDR3 runs to 16 residues.

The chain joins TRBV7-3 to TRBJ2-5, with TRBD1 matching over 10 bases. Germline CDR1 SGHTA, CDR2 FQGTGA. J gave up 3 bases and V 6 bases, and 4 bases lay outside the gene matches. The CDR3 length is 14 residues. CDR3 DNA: TGTGCCAGCAGGTCCGGGACAGGGGAAGAGACCCAGTACTTC. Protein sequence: CASRSGTGEETQYF.

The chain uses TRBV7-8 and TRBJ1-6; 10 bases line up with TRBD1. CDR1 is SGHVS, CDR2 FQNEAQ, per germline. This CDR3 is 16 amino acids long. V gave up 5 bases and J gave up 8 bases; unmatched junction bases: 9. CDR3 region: CASSGGQGGFYSPLHF. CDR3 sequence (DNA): TGTGCCAGCAGCGGTGGACAGGGGGGTTTCTATTCACCCCTCCACTTT.

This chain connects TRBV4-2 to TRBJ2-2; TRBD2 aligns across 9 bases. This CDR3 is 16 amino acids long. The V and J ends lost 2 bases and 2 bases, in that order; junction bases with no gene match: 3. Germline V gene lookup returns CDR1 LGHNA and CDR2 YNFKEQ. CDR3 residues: CASSQLAGSNTGELFF. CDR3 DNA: TGTGCCAGCAGCCAACTAGCGGGGAGTAACACCGGGGAGCTGTTTTTT.

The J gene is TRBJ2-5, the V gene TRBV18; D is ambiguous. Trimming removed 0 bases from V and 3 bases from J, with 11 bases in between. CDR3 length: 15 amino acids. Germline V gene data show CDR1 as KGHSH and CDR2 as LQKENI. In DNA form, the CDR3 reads TGTGCCAGCTCACCACCGTGGCCCGCGGAAGAGACCCAGTACTTC. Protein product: CASSPPWPAEETQYF.

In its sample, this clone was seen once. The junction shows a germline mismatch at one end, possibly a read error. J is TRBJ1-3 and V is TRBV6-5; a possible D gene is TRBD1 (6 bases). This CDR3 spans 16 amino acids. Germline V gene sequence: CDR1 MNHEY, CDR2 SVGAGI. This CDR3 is CASSLRKGDSGNTIYF. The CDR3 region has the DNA TGTGCTAGCAGTTTACGAAAGGGGGACTCTGGAAACACCATATATTTT.

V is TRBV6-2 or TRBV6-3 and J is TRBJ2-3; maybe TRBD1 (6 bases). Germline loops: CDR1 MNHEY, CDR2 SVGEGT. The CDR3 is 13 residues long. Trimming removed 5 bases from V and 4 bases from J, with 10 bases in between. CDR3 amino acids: CASSPQGADTQYF. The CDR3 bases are TGTGCCAGCAGTCCACAGGGCGCAGATACGCAGTATTTT.

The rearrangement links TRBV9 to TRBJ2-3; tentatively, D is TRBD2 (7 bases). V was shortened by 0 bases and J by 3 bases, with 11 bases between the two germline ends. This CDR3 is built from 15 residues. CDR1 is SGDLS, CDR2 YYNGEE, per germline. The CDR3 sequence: CASSVGRGLTDTQYF. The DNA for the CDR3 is TGTGCCAGCAGCGTAGGGCGGGGGCTAACAGATACGCAGTATTTT.

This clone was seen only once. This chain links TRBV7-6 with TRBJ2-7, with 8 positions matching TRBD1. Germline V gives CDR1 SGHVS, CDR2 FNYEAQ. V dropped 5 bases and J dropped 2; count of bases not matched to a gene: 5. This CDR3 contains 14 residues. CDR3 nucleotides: TGTGCCAGCAGCCCGACAGGGGCCCCCTACGAGCAGTACTTC. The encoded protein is CASSPTGAPYEQYF.

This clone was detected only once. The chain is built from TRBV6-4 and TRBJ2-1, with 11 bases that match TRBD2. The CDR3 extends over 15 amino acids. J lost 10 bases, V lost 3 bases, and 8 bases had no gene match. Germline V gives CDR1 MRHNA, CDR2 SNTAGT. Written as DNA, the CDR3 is TGTGCCAGCAGTGATAGCGGGGGGGCGGGAAAGGAGCAGTTCTTC. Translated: CASSDSGGAGKEQFF.

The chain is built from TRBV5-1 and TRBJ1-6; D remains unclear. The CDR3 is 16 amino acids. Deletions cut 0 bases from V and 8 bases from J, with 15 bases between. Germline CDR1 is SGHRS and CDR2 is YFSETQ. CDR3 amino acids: CASSLGETWTHSPLHF. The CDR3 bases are TGCGCCAGCAGCTTGGGGGAGACTTGGACGCATTCACCCCTCCACTTT.

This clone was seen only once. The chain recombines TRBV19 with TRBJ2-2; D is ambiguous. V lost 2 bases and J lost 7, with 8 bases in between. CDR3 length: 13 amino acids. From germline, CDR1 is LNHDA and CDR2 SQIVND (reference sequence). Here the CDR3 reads CASSILAVGELFF. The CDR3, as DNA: TGTGCCAGTAGTATACTGGCGGTCGGGGAGCTGTTTTTT.

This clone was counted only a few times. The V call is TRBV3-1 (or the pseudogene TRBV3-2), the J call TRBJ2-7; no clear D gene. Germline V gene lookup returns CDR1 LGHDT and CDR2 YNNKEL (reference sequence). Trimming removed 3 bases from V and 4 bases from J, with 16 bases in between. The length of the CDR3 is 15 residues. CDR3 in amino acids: CASSHSSLPPYEQYF. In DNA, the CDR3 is TGTGCCAGCAGCCATTCATCCCTACCCCCATACGAGCAGTACTTC.